This is a list of T cell receptor beta chains from one sample in a study of technical replicates of blood from several donors. Measured with immunoSEQ multiplex PCR; TCRdb has only the in-frame clones, and not every one. This sample has around 83,000 clones, with roughly 93% found just once. Specimen: T cells isolated from PBMCs. These TCRs come from a human donor in good health. CDR3s include the opening cysteine and the closing phenylalanine or tryptophan. Each record gives: D gene, J gene, CDR3 length, V gene, clone size, CDR3 protein, CDR3 DNA. D genes are given only for firm matches. For some rows the clone size is stated as once, few or many, or as a class when expanded; others skip it.

d_call: NA; j_call: TRBJ2-3; cdr3_length: 13; v_call: TRBV10-1; clone_size: NA; cdr3_aa: CASSASGTDTQYF; cdr3_nt: TGCGCCAGCAGTGCCAGCGGCACAGATACGCAGTATTTT
d_call: TRBD1; j_call: TRBJ1-2; cdr3_length: 16; v_call: TRBV28; clone_size: NA; cdr3_aa: CASSWDRQDPNYGYTF; cdr3_nt: TGTGCCAGCAGTTGGGACAGGCAAGATCCTAACTATGGCTACACCTTC
d_call: NA; j_call: TRBJ2-5; cdr3_length: 13; v_call: TRBV19; clone_size: once; cdr3_aa: CASSIEYEETQYF; cdr3_nt: TGTGCCAGTAGTATAGAATATGAAGAGACCCAGTACTTC
d_call: TRBD2; j_call: TRBJ2-2; cdr3_length: 16; v_call: TRBV28; clone_size: NA; cdr3_aa: CASSLLLAGDSGELFF; cdr3_nt: TGTGCCAGCAGTTTACTGCTAGCGGGAGACTCCGGGGAGCTGTTTTTT
d_call: TRBD1; j_call: TRBJ2-2; cdr3_length: 14; v_call: TRBV10-3; clone_size: once; cdr3_aa: CAIQDRGGTGELFF; cdr3_nt: TGTGCCATTCAAGACAGGGGAGGCACCGGGGAGCTGTTTTTT
d_call: TRBD1; j_call: TRBJ2-1; cdr3_length: 16; v_call: TRBV12-5; clone_size: NA; cdr3_aa: CASGLQQGTPYNEQFF; cdr3_nt: TGTGCTAGTGGTCTTCAACAGGGGACCCCCTACAATGAGCAGTTCTTC
d_call: TRBD1; j_call: TRBJ2-3; cdr3_length: 15; v_call: TRBV10-1; clone_size: NA; cdr3_aa: CASKAGTGTTDTQYF; cdr3_nt: TGCGCCAGCAAGGCCGGGACAGGGACAACAGATACGCAGTATTTT
d_call: TRBD2; j_call: TRBJ2-7; cdr3_length: 17; v_call: TRBV14; clone_size: NA; cdr3_aa: CASSLRAGAPLSYEQYF; cdr3_nt: TGTGCCAGCAGCTTGAGAGCGGGAGCTCCTCTATCCTACGAGCAGTACTTC
d_call: TRBD2; j_call: TRBJ2-5; cdr3_length: 14; v_call: TRBV10-3; clone_size: once; cdr3_aa: CAINRDPGGETQYF; cdr3_nt: TGTGCCATCAATAGGGACCCGGGAGGAGAGACCCAGTACTTC
d_call: NA; j_call: TRBJ2-1; cdr3_length: 12; v_call: TRBV10-3; clone_size: NA; cdr3_aa: CAISELFHEQFF; cdr3_nt: TGTGCCATCAGTGAGCTGTTCCATGAGCAGTTCTTC
d_call: TRBD1; j_call: TRBJ2-3; cdr3_length: 15; v_call: TRBV2; clone_size: once; cdr3_aa: CASRKDRGRTDTQYF; cdr3_nt: TGTGCCAGCAGAAAGGACAGGGGGCGCACAGATACGCAGTATTTT
d_call: NA; j_call: TRBJ1-2; cdr3_length: 12; v_call: TRBV4-1; clone_size: once; cdr3_aa: CASSQPRYGYTF; cdr3_nt: TGCGCCAGCAGCCAACCCAGGTATGGCTACACCTTC
d_call: TRBD2; j_call: TRBJ2-1; cdr3_length: 16; v_call: TRBV7-2; clone_size: NA; cdr3_aa: CASGSPMAGGYNEQFF; cdr3_nt: TGTGCCAGCGGGTCTCCGATGGCGGGAGGTTACAATGAGCAGTTCTTC
d_call: TRBD1; j_call: TRBJ1-4; cdr3_length: 13; v_call: TRBV29-1; clone_size: NA; cdr3_aa: CSTLTGYDEKLFF; cdr3_nt: TGCAGCACCTTGACAGGGTACGATGAAAAACTGTTTTTT
d_call: TRBD1; j_call: TRBJ1-4; cdr3_length: 18; v_call: TRBV4-1; clone_size: NA; cdr3_aa: CASSQSRDSLSWNEKLFF; cdr3_nt: TGCGCCAGCAGCCAAAGCCGGGACAGCCTGAGTTGGAATGAAAAACTGTTTTTT
d_call: NA; j_call: TRBJ1-2; cdr3_length: 13; v_call: TRBV7-9; clone_size: NA; cdr3_aa: CASSPGKIYGYTF; cdr3_nt: TGTGCCAGCAGTCCAGGGAAGATCTATGGCTACACCTTC
d_call: TRBD1; j_call: TRBJ1-2; cdr3_length: 15; v_call: TRBV30; clone_size: once; cdr3_aa: CAWSASDRGLDGYTF; cdr3_nt: TGTGCCTGGAGTGCCTCGGACAGGGGGCTCGATGGCTACACCTTC
d_call: TRBD2; j_call: TRBJ2-5; cdr3_length: 16; v_call: TRBV11-3; clone_size: NA; cdr3_aa: CASSLRGTSGVETQYF; cdr3_nt: TGTGCCAGCAGCTTAAGAGGTACTAGCGGCGTAGAGACCCAGTACTTC
d_call: NA; j_call: TRBJ1-3; cdr3_length: 18; v_call: TRBV6-1; clone_size: NA; cdr3_aa: CASSGEGQTILSGNTIYF; cdr3_nt: TGTGCCAGCAGTGGGGAGGGGCAGACGATACTCTCTGGAAACACCATATATTTT
d_call: NA; j_call: TRBJ2-7; cdr3_length: 17; v_call: TRBV4-1; clone_size: NA; cdr3_aa: CASSQPESRGGPYEQYF; cdr3_nt: TGCGCCAGCAGCCAACCCGAGTCCCGAGGAGGCCCCTACGAGCAGTACTTC
d_call: NA; j_call: TRBJ2-3; cdr3_length: 16; v_call: TRBV9; clone_size: NA; cdr3_aa: CASSVTLAVSTDTQYF; cdr3_nt: TGTGCCAGCAGCGTAACCTTAGCGGTCAGCACAGATACGCAGTATTTT
d_call: TRBD1; j_call: TRBJ2-1; cdr3_length: 15; v_call: TRBV19; clone_size: NA; cdr3_aa: CASSKGQNSYNEQFF; cdr3_nt: TGTGCCAGTAGTAAGGGACAGAACAGCTACAATGAGCAGTTCTTC
d_call: NA; j_call: TRBJ2-5; cdr3_length: 16; v_call: TRBV10-3; clone_size: NA; cdr3_aa: CAISEYPPNGGETQYF; cdr3_nt: TGTGCCATCAGTGAATACCCTCCCAACGGGGGAGAGACCCAGTACTTC
d_call: TRBD2; j_call: TRBJ2-7; cdr3_length: 15; v_call: TRBV5-4; clone_size: NA; cdr3_aa: CASSLWGRAIDEQYF; cdr3_nt: TGTGCCAGCAGCTTGTGGGGGAGGGCCATAGACGAGCAGTACTTC
d_call: NA; j_call: TRBJ2-3; cdr3_length: 13; v_call: TRBV9; clone_size: NA; cdr3_aa: CASSDDWGDTQYF; cdr3_nt: TGTGCCAGCAGCGATGACTGGGGCGATACGCAGTATTTT
d_call: NA; j_call: TRBJ1-4; cdr3_length: 14; v_call: TRBV4-2; clone_size: NA; cdr3_aa: CASSPQAGVEKLFF; cdr3_nt: TGTGCCAGCAGCCCTCAGGCAGGCGTTGAAAAACTGTTTTTT
d_call: TRBD1; j_call: TRBJ1-1; cdr3_length: 15; v_call: TRBV5-1; clone_size: NA; cdr3_aa: CASSLVQGASTEAFF; cdr3_nt: TGCGCCAGCAGCTTGGTACAGGGGGCTAGCACTGAAGCTTTCTTT
d_call: TRBD2; j_call: TRBJ2-1; cdr3_length: 14; v_call: TRBV5-6; clone_size: NA; cdr3_aa: CASSPRTRDNEQFF; cdr3_nt: TGTGCCAGCAGCCCCCGGACTAGGGACAATGAGCAGTTCTTC
d_call: NA; j_call: TRBJ1-4; cdr3_length: 14; v_call: TRBV27; clone_size: once; cdr3_aa: CASSFLGADEKLFF; cdr3_nt: TGTGCCAGCAGTTTTTTGGGGGCCGATGAAAAACTGTTTTTT
d_call: NA; j_call: TRBJ2-7; cdr3_length: 11; v_call: TRBV30; clone_size: few; cdr3_aa: CAWSWRDEQYF; cdr3_nt: TGTGCCTGGAGTTGGAGGGACGAGCAGTACTTC
d_call: TRBD2; j_call: TRBJ2-3; cdr3_length: 14; v_call: TRBV9; clone_size: NA; cdr3_aa: CASSVTSGTDTQYF; cdr3_nt: TGTGCCAGCAGCGTAACTAGCGGGACAGATACGCAGTATTTT
d_call: TRBD1; j_call: TRBJ2-7; cdr3_length: 15; v_call: TRBV27; clone_size: NA; cdr3_aa: CASSPRSAGGYEQYF; cdr3_nt: TGTGCCAGCAGCCCCAGGTCTGCAGGGGGCTACGAGCAGTACTTC
d_call: NA; j_call: TRBJ1-1; cdr3_length: 14; v_call: TRBV29-1; clone_size: NA; cdr3_aa: CSVEEGRGNTEAFF; cdr3_nt: TGCAGCGTTGAAGAGGGCAGGGGGAACACTGAAGCTTTCTTT
d_call: NA; j_call: TRBJ2-3; cdr3_length: 13; v_call: TRBV5-6; clone_size: NA; cdr3_aa: CASSSDYTDTQYF; cdr3_nt: TGTGCCAGCAGCTCCGACTACACAGATACGCAGTATTTT
d_call: NA; j_call: TRBJ2-1; cdr3_length: 17; v_call: TRBV29-1; clone_size: NA; cdr3_aa: CSVVPVVVTLDYNEQFF; cdr3_nt: TGCAGCGTTGTCCCCGTTGTAGTGACACTTGACTACAATGAGCAGTTCTTC
d_call: NA; j_call: TRBJ2-1; cdr3_length: 13; v_call: TRBV4-2; clone_size: NA; cdr3_aa: CASSQVPGHEQFF; cdr3_nt: TGTGCCAGCAGCCAAGTGCCAGGGCATGAGCAGTTCTTC
d_call: TRBD2; j_call: TRBJ2-4; cdr3_length: 18; v_call: TRBV4-1; clone_size: NA; cdr3_aa: CASSQGLAGGLAKNIQYF; cdr3_nt: TGCGCCAGCAGCCAGGGACTAGCGGGAGGTTTAGCCAAAAACATTCAGTACTTC
d_call: TRBD2; j_call: TRBJ2-5; cdr3_length: 15; v_call: TRBV27; clone_size: NA; cdr3_aa: CASSFGLAGVETQYF; cdr3_nt: TGTGCCAGCAGTTTCGGACTAGCGGGAGTTGAGACCCAGTACTTC
d_call: NA; j_call: TRBJ2-2; cdr3_length: 16; v_call: TRBV9; clone_size: NA; cdr3_aa: CASSPEEGVLAGELFF; cdr3_nt: TGTGCCAGCAGCCCCGAGGAAGGAGTTCTAGCCGGGGAGCTGTTTTTT
d_call: NA; j_call: TRBJ2-7; cdr3_length: 12; v_call: TRBV27; clone_size: once; cdr3_aa: CGSRDNSYEQYF; cdr3_nt: TGTGGGTCAAGGGACAACTCCTACGAGCAGTACTTC